A single sample is the source of the 13 T cell receptor beta chains below, sequenced in a study of blood T cell repertoires in COVID-19. Clones were sequenced by immunoSEQ multiplex PCR, and TCRdb holds only the in-frame ones, with some missing. The sample has around 310,000 clones, over 75% seen once. The sample taken for sequencing was PBMCs or T cells enriched from blood (not recorded which). The receptors derive from a woman between 40 and 50 years old who had recovered from COVID-19.

The V gene is TRBV30, the J gene TRBJ2-1, with 7 bases fitting TRBD1. The CDR3 covers 15 residues. The V and J ends lost 4 bases and 4 bases, in that order; junction bases with no gene match: 10. Germline V gene lookup returns CDR1 GTSNPN and CDR2 SVGIG (reference sequence). As DNA, the CDR3 is TGTGCCTGGACTATGACAGGGCCCTCTTACAATGAGCAGTTCTTC. Its translation: CAWTMTGPSYNEQFF.

This sequence joins TRBV5-4 and TRBJ2-7, with D possibly TRBD1 on 6 matching bases. With 0 bases removed from V and 1 base from J, the gap between germline ends came to 8 bases. Looked up from germline, CDR1 is SGHNT and CDR2 is YYREEE (reference sequence). The length of the CDR3 is 14 residues. Here the CDR3 reads CASSLAGESYEQYF. In DNA, the CDR3 is TGTGCCAGCAGCTTGGCAGGGGAATCCTACGAGCAGTACTTC.

The chain links TRBV30 to TRBJ2-7; 9 bases are shared with TRBD2. This CDR3 contains 15 residues. Trimming at V came to 1 base and at J to 4 bases, leaving 8 bases not matched to a gene. The germline V gene encodes CDR1 GTSNPN and CDR2 SVGIG (reference sequence). The CDR3 sequence is CAWSGVAGAIYEQYF. For the CDR3, the DNA is TGTGCCTGGAGTGGAGTAGCGGGAGCTATTTACGAGCAGTACTTC. Using reference TRBV30 and TRBJ2-7 for the parts outside the CDR3, the full variable domain is SQTIHQWPATLVQPVGSPLSLECTVEGTSNPNLYWYRQAAGRGLQLLFYSVGIGQISSEVPQNLSASRPQDRQFILSSKKLLLSDSGFYLCAWSGVAGAIYEQYFGPGTRLTVT.

The chain carries TRBV4-3 and TRBJ2-1, with D perhaps TRBD2 (5 bases). This CDR3 is 16 amino acids long. V was clipped by 0 bases and J by 3 bases, with 12 bases between them. Germline V lookup: CDR1 LGHNA, CDR2 YSLEER. The CDR3 loop is CASSQDKGAFYNEQFF. The CDR3 coding sequence is TGCGCCAGCAGCCAAGATAAGGGAGCTTTCTACAATGAGCAGTTCTTC.

The chain joins TRBV7-3 to TRBJ2-7, with D perhaps matching TRBD1 (6 bases). Looked up from germline, CDR1 is SGHTA and CDR2 is FQGTGA. The length of the CDR3 is 15 residues. Trimming left V 1 base short and J 7 bases short, with 17 bases between. The CDR3 here is CASSLIEGGQKEQYF. The CDR3 DNA reads TGTGCCAGCAGCTTAATAGAAGGGGGTCAAAAAGAGCAGTACTTC.

The V gene is TRBV13, the J gene TRBJ2-7; TRBD1 might be the D (6 bases). The length of the CDR3 is 14 residues. Deletions cut 0 bases from V and 4 bases from J, with 10 bases between. CDR1 and CDR2 (germline): PRHDT, FYEKMQ (reference sequence). This CDR3 is CASSLGRRGYEQYF. DNA of the CDR3: TGTGCCAGCAGCTTAGGCCGCAGGGGTTACGAGCAGTACTTC. Complete variable domain (other parts from reference TRBV13 and TRBJ2-7): AAGVIQSPRHLIKEKRETATLKCYPIPRHDTVYWYQQGPGQDPQFLISFYEKMQSDKGSIPDRFSAQQFSDYHSELNMSSLELGDSALYFCASSLGRRGYEQYFGPGTRLTVT.

The chain employs TRBV2 and TRBJ1-6; possibly TRBD1 for D (6 bases). Germline V gives CDR1 SNHLY, CDR2 FYNNEI. This CDR3 has 15 residues. The V gene lost 8 bases and the J gene lost 7 bases, with 18 bases spanning the gap. CDR3 residues: CASSEWTVGNSPLHF. CDR3 bases: TGTGCCAGCTCCGAATGGACAGTGGGAAATTCACCCCTCCACTTT.

This rearrangement joins TRBV6-6 to TRBJ1-1, with D unclear. The V gene lost 3 bases and the J gene lost 1 base, with 6 bases spanning the gap. CDR3 size: 13 residues. The germline V gene has CDR1 MNHNY and CDR2 SVGAGI (reference sequence). The CDR3 loop is CASSYEQNTEAFF. In DNA, the CDR3 is TGTGCCAGCAGTTATGAACAGAACACTGAAGCTTTCTTT.

The gene calls are TRBV28 and TRBJ2-1; 8 nucleotides agree with TRBD1. CDR1 and CDR2 from the germline V gene are MDHEN and SYDVKM. After removal of 5 bases from V and 0 bases from J, the junction contained 3 bases not matched to a gene. The CDR3 has 15 residues. The CDR3 region has the DNA TGTGCCAGCAGTGTAACAGGGGGCTCCTACAATGAGCAGTTCTTC. It codes for CASSVTGGSYNEQFF. Looking up the rest from reference TRBV28 and TRBJ2-1 gives the full variable domain: DVKVTQSSRYLVKRTGEKVFLECVQDMDHENMFWYRQDPGLGLRLIYFSYDVKMKEKGDIPEGYSVSREKKERFSLILESASTNQTSMYLCASSVTGGSYNEQFFGPGTRLTVL.

The V call is TRBV7-2, the J call TRBJ2-7; 15 bases align to TRBD2. The V gene's germline CDR1 is SGHTA and CDR2 FQGNSA. The V and J ends lost 5 bases and 3 bases, in that order; junction bases with no gene match: 8. The CDR3 loop spans 17 amino acids. CDR3 sequence: CASSPGTSGGKFYEQYF. The CDR3 coding sequence is TGTGCCAGCAGCCCGGGGACTAGCGGGGGGAAATTCTACGAGCAGTACTTC.

The genes are TRBV5-6 and TRBJ2-3; D uncertain. The V end was cut by 1 base, the J end by 0 bases, with 6 bases between. This CDR3 is 14 amino acids long. Germline CDR1 and CDR2: SGHDT and YYEEEE. The CDR3 nucleotides are TGTGCCAGCAGCTTGTCCCATAGCACAGATACGCAGTATTTT. Amino acids: CASSLSHSTDTQYF.

The V gene is TRBV19, the J gene TRBJ2-6; D might be TRBD1 (5 bases). Trimming pared 1 base from V and 2 bases from J, leaving 9 bases between. Per germline, CDR1 LNHDA and CDR2 SQIVND (reference sequence). The CDR3 contains 16 residues. Here the CDR3 DNA reads TGTGCCAGTAGTATAGGGGGCAGGACTGGGGCCAACGTCCTGACTTTC. This encodes CASSIGGRTGANVLTF.

The chain couples TRBV4-1 to TRBJ2-7; a possible D gene is TRBD1 (5 bases). The ends were cut back, 0 bases at V and 0 bases at J, with 12 bases in the middle. From germline, CDR1 is MGHRA and CDR2 YSYEKL. This CDR3 is built from 16 residues. The CDR3 nucleotides read TGCGCCAGCAGCCAAGAATCGAGACAGCCCTCCTACGAGCAGTACTTC. It specifies CASSQESRQPSYEQYF.